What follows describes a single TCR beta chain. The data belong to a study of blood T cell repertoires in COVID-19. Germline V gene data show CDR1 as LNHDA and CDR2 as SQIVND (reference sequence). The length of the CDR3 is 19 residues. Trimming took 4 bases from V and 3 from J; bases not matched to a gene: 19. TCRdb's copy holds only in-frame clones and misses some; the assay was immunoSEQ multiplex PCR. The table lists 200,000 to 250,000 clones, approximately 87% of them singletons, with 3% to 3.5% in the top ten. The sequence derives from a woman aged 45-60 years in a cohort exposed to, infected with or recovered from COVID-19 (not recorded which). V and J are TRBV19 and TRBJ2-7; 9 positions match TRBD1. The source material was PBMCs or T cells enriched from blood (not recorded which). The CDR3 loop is CASSKRPAGQGYDNYEQYF. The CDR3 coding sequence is TGTGCCAGTAGTAAACGCCCAGCGGGACAGGGCTATGATAACTACGAGCAGTACTTC.